This is a list of T cell receptor beta chains from one sample in a study of cytomegalovirus exposure and HLA in healthy donors. Repertoires were generated with immunoSEQ multiplex PCR, while TCRdb's copy carries only in-frame clones and drops some. The table has over 150,000 clones, over 70% seen once. Sequencing input: PBMCs. These receptor sequences come from a man aged 25-40 years in good health and CMV-seronegative. CDR3s include the opening cysteine and the closing phenylalanine or tryptophan.

v_gene,j_gene,CDR3aa
TRBV7-2,TRBJ1-2,CASSLGRWQASGYTF
TRBV4-2,TRBJ2-6,CASSQDGAISSGANVLTF
TRBV19,TRBJ2-5,CASSIRRGEGETQYF
TRBV28,TRBJ2-7,CASSLGNRKGHSYEQYF
TRBV28,TRBJ2-7,CASSFNLGQGSYEQYF
TRBV4-2,TRBJ2-5,CASSPRGLAGALQETQYF
TRBV30,TRBJ2-7,CASQQGWSGGLQEQYF
TRBV6-1,TRBJ1-2,CASSESGRVSGYTF
TRBV7-9,TRBJ1-3,CASSLGSRKGNTIYF
TRBV14,TRBJ2-7,CASSVSPYEQYF
TRBV5-1,TRBJ1-2,CASSHGQGAHGYTF
TRBV5-4,TRBJ1-2,CASSWGTGENGYTF
TRBV6-6,TRBJ2-7,CASSVREGGEQYF
TRBV5-6,TRBJ2-3,CASSLGGSTDTQYF
TRBV4-2,TRBJ2-3,CASSQEATGGGVDTQYF
TRBV10-3,TRBJ1-6,CAIRPPGEGSPLNF
TRBV4-2,TRBJ1-1,CASSQRDNQNTEAFF
TRBV27,TRBJ2-6,CASSFEGAAGANVLTF
TRBV6-5,TRBJ2-7,CASSSSSGLDEQYF
TRBV2,TRBJ2-1,CASKNPGLAGGRNEQFF
TRBV5-1,TRBJ2-7,CASSLGQGVYEQYF
TRBV29-1,TRBJ1-1,CSVGQGNTEAFF
TRBV6-4,TRBJ2-3,CASSDLAGPHTDTQYF
TRBV7-8,TRBJ2-1,CASSFAGLAGGTMSLF
TRBV4-1,TRBJ1-1,CASSHQDRGRAEAFF
TRBV5-1,TRBJ2-2,CAFRTGTTGELFF
TRBV5-5,TRBJ2-7,CASSLAQDAYEQYF
TRBV7-9,TRBJ1-3,CASSARDRGSGNTIYF
TRBV10-2,TRBJ2-2,CASSATGTGETGELFF
TRBV7-3,TRBJ2-3,CASSPTWRGGTDTQYF
TRBV19,TRBJ2-1,CASSRDSSSYNEQFF
TRBV18,.,CASSFTGTQPSYEQYF
TRBV29-1,TRBJ2-3,CSVVGTDTGDTDTQYF
TRBV5-1,TRBJ2-5,CASSRGQGSGETQYF
TRBV27,TRBJ2-1,CASSDSNEQFF
TRBV29-1,TRBJ1-2,CSVRRDRDGYPF
TRBV15,TRBJ2-3,CATSLKRGRVDTQYF
TRBV6-5,TRBJ2-7,CASSSGTDYSYEQYF
TRBV5-4,TRBJ2-1,CASSYGQGGEQFF
TRBV28,TRBJ1-5,CASSSGQGWGQPQHF
TRBV15,TRBJ2-3,CATSRSRGLAGGRTPDTQYF